Following are 17 T cell receptor beta chains from one sample sequenced in a study of response to subunit inactivated influenza vaccine. TCRdb itself ran the RT-PCR reads through MiXCR, one entry per CDR3 protein. The sample has around 470,000 distinct CDR3 sequences, 6% to 9% seen once. Sequencing was performed on PBMCs from blood, taken roughly 24 months after vaccination. The receptors stem from a man aged 45 to 70 who received an inactivated influenza vaccine.

The V gene is TRBV5-6, the J gene TRBJ2-7, with D maybe TRBD1 (6 bases). V shed 6 bases and J shed 7 bases, with 20 bases lying between them. The CDR3 extends over 14 amino acids. The V gene's germline CDR1 is SGHDT and CDR2 YYEEEE. The CDR3 bases are TGTGCCAGCAACCCCACCCCAAACGGACAGGAGCAGTACTTC. The encoded protein is CASNPTPNGQEQYF.

This clonotype was seen a few times. This chain links TRBV11-2 with TRBJ2-7, with TRBD2 matching over 9 bases. The CDR3 loop spans 15 amino acids. CDR1 and CDR2 (germline): SGHAT, FQNNGV. V shed 5 bases, J shed 1 base, and the junction held 6 bases outside the gene matches. Written as DNA, the CDR3 is TGTGCCAGCAGCATGCTAGCGGGACGATCCTACGAGCAGTACTTC. Encoded protein: CASSMLAGRSYEQYF.

V is TRBV29-1 and J is TRBJ2-2, with 7 positions matching TRBD2. Germline-derived CDR1 and CDR2 are SQVTM and ANQGSEA. This CDR3 contains 17 residues. Unmatched junction bases numbered 8, after V lost 0 bases and J lost 1 base. CDR3 sequence reads: CSVEDLAGRGNTGELFF. CDR3 bases: TGCAGCGTTGAAGACCTGGCGGGGAGGGGGAACACCGGGGAGCTGTTTTTT.

This clonotype turned up a few times. The V and J genes are TRBV6-5 and TRBJ2-2, with D perhaps TRBD2 (6 bases). Looked up from germline, CDR1 is MNHEY and CDR2 is SVGAGI. CDR3 size: 16 residues. The V end was cut by 0 bases, the J end by 3 bases, with 11 bases between. The DNA of the CDR3 is TGTGCCAGCAGTTACTCAGGAGGGTGGGACACCGGGGAGCTGTTTTTT. As protein: CASSYSGGWDTGELFF.

This clonotype has a count of ten or more. The chain carries TRBV7-9 and TRBJ2-1; weak D call: TRBD1 (5 bases). Germline V lookup: CDR1 SEHNR, CDR2 FQNEAQ (reference sequence). Trimming took off 5 bases at V and 4 bases at J, with 9 bases between the two ends. The CDR3 runs to 13 residues. The CDR3 sequence: CASSKDTYNEQFF. CDR3 in DNA: TGTGCCAGCAGCAAGGACACGTACAATGAGCAGTTCTTC.

In its sample, this clonotype was seen many times. The V gene is TRBV29-1, the J gene TRBJ2-1, with a weak D call TRBD2 (6 bases). Per germline, CDR1 SQVTM and CDR2 ANQGSEA. The CDR3 length is 14 residues. The V and J ends lost 1 base and 4 bases respectively, with 11 bases between them. CDR3 DNA: TGCAGCGTTGAAGGGCGGGATCGATACAATGAGCAGTTCTTC. Translation: CSVEGRDRYNEQFF.

This clonotype was counted only a few times. CDR3 coding DNA: TGTGCCTGGAACAGAGGAGGGAGCACTGAAGCTTTCTTT. This sequence encodes CAWNRGGSTEAFF. The rearrangement links TRBV30 to TRBJ1-1; D not certain. The ends were cut back, 4 bases at V and 4 bases at J, with 13 bases in the middle. In germline, CDR1 is GTSNPN, CDR2 SVGIG (reference sequence). The CDR3 runs to 13 residues.

The V call is TRBV20-1, the J call TRBJ2-7, with 8 bases fitting TRBD1. V gave up 7 bases and J gave up 2 bases; unmatched junction bases: 13. Germline assignment: CDR1 DFQATT and CDR2 SNEGSKA (reference sequence). There are 15 residues in the CDR3. The chain's CDR3 is CSVTRGPGSTYEQYF. DNA for the CDR3: TGCAGTGTTACCAGGGGGCCTGGTAGTACCTACGAGCAGTACTTC.

The genes are TRBV11-3 and TRBJ2-5, with D maybe TRBD1 (6 bases). The V gene's germline CDR1 is SGHNT and CDR2 YENEEA. The V end lost 6 bases, the J end lost 3 bases, and 11 bases lay between the germline ends. This CDR3 contains 13 residues. CDR3 nucleotide sequence: TGTGCCAGCAGTCGACAGGTTAAAGAGACCCAGTACTTC. This codes for CASSRQVKETQYF.

There are a few counts of this clonotype. This sequence joins TRBV25-1 and TRBJ2-1; D uncertain. Germline V CDR1 and CDR2: MGHDK, SYGVNS. The CDR3 runs to 15 residues. Deletions cut 3 bases from V and 6 bases from J, with 15 bases between. The CDR3 sequence: CASSDSSSSPNEQFF. CDR3 DNA: TGTGCCAGCAGTGATTCCAGCTCCTCGCCCAATGAGCAGTTCTTC. Filled out from reference TRBV25-1 and TRBJ2-1, the complete variable domain reads EADIYQTPRYLVIGTGKKITLECSQTMGHDKMYWYQQDPGMELHLIHYSYGVNSTEKGDLSSESTVSRIRTEHFPLTLESARPSHTSQYLCASSDSSSSPNEQFFGPGTRLTVL.

This chain joins TRBV5-1 and TRBJ2-3; 9 bases fit TRBD2. This CDR3 spans 14 amino acids. CDR1 and CDR2 from the germline V gene are SGHRS and YFSETQ. The V segment lost 10 bases and the J segment 2 bases; nucleotides outside the gene matches: 8. The CDR3 region has the DNA TGCGCCTGTCGCGGGGGGGGGCCCACAGATACGCAGTATTTT. It codes for CACRGGGPTDTQYF.

The rearrangement uses TRBV29-1 and TRBJ2-5, with 14 bases aligning to TRBD2. The junction had 4 bases not matched to a gene; V was cut back by 4 bases and J by 3 bases. The germline CDR1 and CDR2 sequences are SQVTM and ANQGSEA. The CDR3 covers 15 residues. The chain's CDR3 is CSVARTSGGKETQYF. CDR3 bases: TGCAGCGTTGCAAGGACTAGCGGGGGGAAAGAGACCCAGTACTTC.

Concerning this clonotype: An end of the junction does not agree with germline; a read error may underlie this. The CDR3 DNA reads TGCGCCAGCAGCCCGGAGAGGGTTTGGTATGGCCACACCTTC. This sequence encodes CASSPERVWYGHTF. The rearrangement links TRBV5-1 to TRBJ1-2; D unresolved. The CDR3 extends over 14 amino acids. CDR1 SGHRS and CDR2 YFSETQ come from the germline V gene.

This clonotype turned up a few times. The chain joins TRBV18 to TRBJ1-2; 10 positions agree with TRBD1. The CDR3 runs 20 residues. Losses at the gene ends were 2 bases for V and 2 bases for J; bases not matched to a gene: 17. Germline CDR1 and CDR2: KGHSH and LQKENI. CDR3 nucleotide sequence: TGTGCCAGCTCACCAGCTCGGGTTCTTCTTGCGGGACAGGGGAACTATGGCTACACCTTC. This encodes CASSPARVLLAGQGNYGYTF.

This clonotype was found many times. The chain recombines TRBV3-1 with TRBJ1-5; a weak D match, TRBD1 (6 bases). Germline V CDR1 and CDR2: LGHDT, YNNKEL (reference sequence). CDR3 size: 13 residues. The ends were cut back, 1 base at V and 7 bases at J, with 8 bases in the middle. This CDR3 is CASSQGGRQPQHF. CDR3 sequence (DNA): TGTGCCAGCAGCCAAGGGGGGCGGCAGCCCCAGCATTTT.

The table lists this clonotype with many counts. CDR3 DNA sequence: TGTGCCAGCAGTTCCCGGGGGACAGGGAACTACGAGCAGTACTTC. Its protein product is CASSSRGTGNYEQYF. V usage is TRBV28 and J usage is TRBJ2-7; 9 bases fit TRBD1. The CDR3 is 15 residues long. J lost 3 bases, V lost 4 bases, and 7 bases had no gene match. Germline-derived CDR1 and CDR2 are MDHEN and SYDVKM.

In this sample, this clonotype turned up a few times. CDR3 sequence: CASSPRVSGGHNEQFF. In DNA form, the CDR3 reads TGTGCCAGCAGTCCCCGGGTGAGCGGGGGACACAATGAGCAGTTCTTC. The chain links TRBV6-2 or TRBV6-3 to TRBJ2-1; 8 nucleotides line up with TRBD2. Trimming took 5 bases from V and 5 from J; bases not matched to a gene: 11. This CDR3 comprises 16 residues. From germline, CDR1 is MNHEY and CDR2 SVGEGT.